The entry that follows covers one TCR beta chain sequence. It has no known antigen specificity. Per-base qualities were not stored, and no clone one base away is much larger. In the germline V gene (reference sequence), CDR1 corresponds to LNHDA and CDR2 to SQIVND. Trimming at the junction amounts to 8 bases on V and 1 base on J, and the germline ends lie 15 bases apart. CDR3 length: 15 amino acids, cysteine to phenylalanine. Solely the CDR3 DNA is kept, with 45 bases framed from the first base. The data were taken from a study of a mutant IDH1 vaccine in newly diagnosed glioma (dated by TCRdb to about 2021). As for the study more broadly: Eight vaccinations were administered to patients in weeks 1, 3, 5, 7, 11, 15, 19 and 23, corresponding to visits V03 through V10. Vaccination was initiated 4-6 weeks after radiotherapy alone, or concurrently with temozolomide cycles in the chemotherapy-containing groups. The roughly 33 treated patients were approximately 62% male and 37.5% female, with a mean age of 40.4 years. Before enrollment, patients had received standard therapy of radiotherapy alone, temozolomide alone, or radiochemotherapy with temozolomide; most received the combination. Peripheral blood was collected at six visits: V03 (baseline), V05, V07, V10, V12 and V13. For exploratory analyses, around 23 treated patients had longitudinal TCRB deep sequencing done wherever samples were available.

What the study reported, not specific to this receptor: PBMC samples for TCRB deep sequencing were selected based on availability. According to the authors, sample limitations meant that analyses of patient blood samples could not be reproduced. Pseudoprogression appeared unrelated to alterations in the top peripheral T cell clonotypes detected by TCRB sequencing. Immune responses induced by the vaccine were seen in 90% to 95% of patients across multiple MHC alleles.

This specimen's time point label, per the study, means: week 5, during vaccination. A 20-mer mutant IDH1 peptide at 300 micrograms in Montanide made up each vaccine dose, which was injected subcutaneously together with topical imiquimod. Donors had newly diagnosed WHO grade 3 or 4 IDH1-mutant astrocytomas with loss of nuclear ATRX. The samples were drawn from NOA16, a multicentre, single-arm, open-label phase I trial in Germany that tested a mutant IDH1 peptide vaccine in humans for the first time. Genomic DNA for TCRB sequencing was extracted from EDTA blood using the DNeasy Blood and Tissue Kit. Libraries came from the immunoSEQ multiplex PCR assay. Following the manufacturer's protocol, the hsTCRB Kit was used to amplify rearranged TCR beta chain sequences. Sequencing of TCRB libraries was carried out on an Illumina MiSeq. The study's own analysis went as follows. Demultiplexing, trimming and gene mapping were performed with the kit vendor's proprietary platform. TCRdb holds this immuneACCESS table with in-frame rearrangements only. Some clones are missing; in checked studies, unresolved V genes explain under half, and the rest has no known cause. V, J and clone size are taken as reported in that table, and D and trimming were inferred from the DNA itself. Present in this sample are approximately 39,000 clones, roughly 81% of which were seen just once. Clones ranked in the top ten supply around 10% of the sample.

This specimen was PBMCs, taken from a glioma patient whose treatment included an IDH1 peptide vaccine. This TCR came from a man aged 50 or older with glioma. The chain is made from TRBV19 and TRBJ1-5; a weak D assignment points to TRBD1 (5 bases agree). CDR3 reads: CASRWGGESNQPQHF. The DNA reads as follows: TGTGCCAGTCGATGGGGGGGGGAGAGCAATCAGCCCCAGCATTTT.